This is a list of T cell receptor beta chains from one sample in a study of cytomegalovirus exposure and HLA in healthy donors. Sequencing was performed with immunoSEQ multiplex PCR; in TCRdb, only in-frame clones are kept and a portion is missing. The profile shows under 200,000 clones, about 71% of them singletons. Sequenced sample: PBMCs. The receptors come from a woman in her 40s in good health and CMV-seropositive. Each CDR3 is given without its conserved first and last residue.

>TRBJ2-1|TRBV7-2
ASSLGGRGNEQF
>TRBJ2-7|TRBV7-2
ASSFRDKNHEQY
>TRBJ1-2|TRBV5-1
ASSAAQVNYGYT
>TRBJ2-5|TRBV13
ASSSDSGGKQY
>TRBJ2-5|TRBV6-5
ASSKTSGQETQY
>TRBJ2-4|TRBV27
ASSISVLAKNIQY
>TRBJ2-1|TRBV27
ASSRALGGGYNEQF
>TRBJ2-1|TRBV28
ASSLAGPYNEQF
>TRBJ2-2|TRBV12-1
ASTLDRADSNTGELF
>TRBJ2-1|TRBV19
ASSPISGSIGNEQF
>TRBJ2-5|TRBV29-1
SVEEPGLIAKTQY
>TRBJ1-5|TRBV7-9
ASSWERDQPQN
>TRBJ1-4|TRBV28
ASSLTREKLF